Sequencing of this T cell receptor beta chain was carried out in a study of T cells in Graves' hyperthyroidism and ophthalmopathy. The CDR3 has 15 amino acids. Germline V gene lookup returns CDR1 SEHNR and CDR2 FQNEAQ (reference sequence). V was trimmed by 5 bases and J by 2 bases, leaving 13 bases between them. Diagnosing involved the use of clinical symptoms, serum thyroxine and TRAb, thyroid ultrasound and orbital computed tomography. Template material for amplifying TCR beta CDR3 regions consisted of RNA transcripts. HTBI primers were employed in a first-round RT-PCR of the TCR CDR3. TCRdb fed the multiplex PCR reads into MiXCR, producing one record per CDR3 protein. There are around 700,000 distinct CDR3 sequences in the sample; roughly a third occur only once, and around 30% lies in the top ten.

Sequenced material: blood. J is TRBJ1-3 and V is TRBV7-9; weak D call: TRBD1 (5 bases). This receptor was identified in a woman between 35 and 50 years old with Graves' hyperthyroidism. CDR3 loop: CASSQEAGPGNTIYF. Written as DNA, the CDR3 is TGTGCCAGCAGCCAAGAGGCAGGGCCTGGAAACACCATATATTTT.